This record covers a single T cell receptor beta chain. This sample is drawn from a study of cytomegalovirus exposure and HLA in healthy donors. The assay was immunoSEQ multiplex PCR, and TCRdb's table has in-frame clones only and misses some. The repertoire holds about 150,000 clones, with about 94% as singletons. Trimming stripped 0 bases from V and 11 bases from J, with 17 bases between. The CDR3 has 14 residues. Per germline, CDR1 GTSNPN and CDR2 SVGIG (reference sequence). The chain recombines TRBV30 with TRBJ1-3; maybe TRBD1 (5 bases). The sequence was collected from a young man in good health and CMV-seropositive. Sequencing was carried out using PBMCs. Here the CDR3 reads CAWSVGGTAVAIYF. The CDR3 coding sequence is TGTGCCTGGAGTGTAGGAGGGACGGCGGTGGCCATATATTTT.